The rows below give T cell receptor beta chains drawn from one sample of a study of OX40 agonist ivuxolimab in advanced cancers. This table comes from immunoSEQ multiplex PCR, and its TCRdb copy is limited to in-frame clones, with some not included. The repertoire holds over 85,000 clones, with less than 90% as singletons. This specimen consisted of CD4+ or CD8+ T cells sorted from blood, obtained in a trial of the OX40 agonist ivuxolimab. The receptors stem from an adult with an advanced solid tumor such as melanoma, head and neck, liver or kidney cancer. Both conserved end residues are part of each CDR3. The order of the fields is CDR3 protein, CDR3 DNA, D gene, clone size, J gene, V gene. A D gene is named only where the DNA matches it firmly. For some rows the clone size is stated as once, few or many, or as a class when expanded; others skip it.

CDR3aa: CASSLYQGWEKLFF; CDR3nt: TGTGCCAGCAGCTTATACCAGGGTTGGGAAAAACTGTTTTTT; d_gene: -; abundance: -; j_gene: TRBJ1-4; v_gene: TRBV7-9
CDR3aa: CASSPGQARGTGELFF; CDR3nt: TGTGCCAGCAGCCCTGGACAGGCGAGAGGAACCGGGGAGCTGTTTTTT; d_gene: TRBD1; abundance: -; j_gene: TRBJ2-2; v_gene: TRBV11-3
CDR3aa: CASSSSRTGSSYEQYF; CDR3nt: TGTGCCAGCAGTAGCTCTAGGACAGGGAGCTCCTACGAGCAGTACTTC; d_gene: TRBD1; abundance: -; j_gene: TRBJ2-7; v_gene: TRBV2
CDR3aa: CASSDRGNTEAFF; CDR3nt: TGTGCCAGCAGTGACAGGGGGAACACTGAAGCTTTCTTT; d_gene: -; abundance: few; j_gene: TRBJ1-1; v_gene: TRBV6-1
CDR3aa: CASRAISPLHF; CDR3nt: TGTGCCAGCAGGGCCATCTCACCCCTCCACTTT; d_gene: -; abundance: once; j_gene: TRBJ1-6; v_gene: TRBV6-4
CDR3aa: CASSYSGQGYNEQFF; CDR3nt: TGTGCCAGCAGTTACTCGGGACAGGGATACAATGAGCAGTTCTTC; d_gene: TRBD1; abundance: once; j_gene: TRBJ2-1; v_gene: TRBV6-5
CDR3aa: CASSERGQTNYGYTF; CDR3nt: TGTGCCAGCAGTGAACGTGGACAGACCAACTATGGCTACACCTTC; d_gene: -; abundance: once; j_gene: TRBJ1-2; v_gene: TRBV6-1
CDR3aa: CASSTTGQTYNEQFF; CDR3nt: TGTGCCAGCAGCACTACGGGACAAACTTACAATGAGCAGTTCTTC; d_gene: -; abundance: -; j_gene: TRBJ2-1; v_gene: TRBV7-2
CDR3aa: CASSQDRRQLGDGYTF; CDR3nt: TGTGCCAGCAGCCAAGATCGTCGGCAGTTGGGAGATGGCTACACCTTC; d_gene: -; abundance: -; j_gene: TRBJ1-2; v_gene: TRBV4-2
CDR3aa: CSASRGTEAFF; CDR3nt: TGCAGCGCCTCGAGGGGCACTGAAGCTTTCTTT; d_gene: -; abundance: -; j_gene: TRBJ1-1; v_gene: TRBV29-1
CDR3aa: CASSAFGNQPQHF; CDR3nt: TGTGCCAGCAGTGCCTTCGGCAATCAGCCCCAGCATTTT; d_gene: -; abundance: -; j_gene: TRBJ1-5; v_gene: TRBV2
CDR3aa: CASSIRTGGGTGELFF; CDR3nt: TGTGCCAGCAGCATTCGGACAGGGGGCGGCACCGGGGAGCTGTTTTTT; d_gene: TRBD1; abundance: -; j_gene: TRBJ2-2; v_gene: TRBV11-3
CDR3aa: CASRGRNHGYTF; CDR3nt: TGTGCCAGCAGGGGGAGAAACCATGGCTACACCTTC; d_gene: -; abundance: -; j_gene: TRBJ1-2; v_gene: TRBV5-4
CDR3aa: CSARGLDEQYF; CDR3nt: TGCAGTGCTAGAGGTCTAGACGAGCAGTACTTC; d_gene: -; abundance: -; j_gene: TRBJ2-7; v_gene: TRBV20-1
CDR3aa: CASSRRSGGVYNEQFF; CDR3nt: TGTGCCAGCAGCCGAAGGTCGGGGGGGGTTTACAATGAGCAGTTCTTC; d_gene: TRBD2; abundance: -; j_gene: TRBJ2-1; v_gene: TRBV27
CDR3aa: CASSSWGQSEPQHF; CDR3nt: TGTGCCAGCAGTTCCTGGGGTCAGTCAGAGCCCCAGCATTTT; d_gene: -; abundance: -; j_gene: TRBJ1-5; v_gene: TRBV27
CDR3aa: CASSRDLPYEQYF; CDR3nt: TGTGCCAGCAGTAGGGACTTACCTTACGAGCAGTACTTC; d_gene: -; abundance: -; j_gene: TRBJ2-7; v_gene: TRBV2
CDR3aa: CASSLGGQGLGTEAFF; CDR3nt: TGTGCCAGCAGCTTAGGGGGGCAGGGATTAGGTACTGAAGCTTTCTTT; d_gene: -; abundance: medium-sized; j_gene: TRBJ1-1; v_gene: TRBV7-8
CDR3aa: CASSVPPADEAFF; CDR3nt: TGTGCCAGCAGCGTCCCCCCTGCAGATGAAGCTTTCTTT; d_gene: -; abundance: -; j_gene: TRBJ1-1; v_gene: TRBV5-4
CDR3aa: CASGQGAGNYGYTF; CDR3nt: TGTGCCAGCGGACAGGGGGCGGGGAACTATGGCTACACCTTC; d_gene: TRBD1; abundance: -; j_gene: TRBJ1-2; v_gene: TRBV28
CDR3aa: CASSVEGLSSYNEQFF; CDR3nt: TGTGCCAGCAGTGTCGAGGGCCTGAGCTCCTACAATGAGCAGTTCTTC; d_gene: -; abundance: -; j_gene: TRBJ2-1; v_gene: TRBV6-4
CDR3aa: CAWSWQGTQYF; CDR3nt: TGTGCCTGGAGCTGGCAGGGAACGCAGTATTTT; d_gene: -; abundance: -; j_gene: TRBJ2-3; v_gene: TRBV30
CDR3aa: CASSPSGQFYEQYF; CDR3nt: TGTGCCAGCAGCCCTAGCGGGCAGTTTTACGAGCAGTACTTC; d_gene: TRBD2; abundance: medium-sized; j_gene: TRBJ2-7; v_gene: TRBV7-9
CDR3aa: CAWSSPSPFGSYNSPLHF; CDR3nt: TGTGCCTGGAGTTCTCCCTCCCCGTTCGGCTCCTATAATTCACCCCTCCACTTT; d_gene: -; abundance: -; j_gene: TRBJ1-6; v_gene: TRBV30
CDR3aa: CAWSVSIQGNTEAFF; CDR3nt: TGTGCCTGGAGTGTATCTATACAGGGGAACACTGAAGCTTTCTTT; d_gene: -; abundance: few; j_gene: TRBJ1-1; v_gene: TRBV30
CDR3aa: CASSPSWGEQFF; CDR3nt: TGCGCCAGCAGCCCGTCGTGGGGTGAGCAGTTCTTC; d_gene: -; abundance: -; j_gene: TRBJ2-1; v_gene: TRBV4-1
CDR3aa: CASSKSGSYNEQFF; CDR3nt: TGTGCCAGCAGCAAATCAGGTTCCTACAATGAGCAGTTCTTC; d_gene: -; abundance: -; j_gene: TRBJ2-1; v_gene: TRBV21-1
CDR3aa: CASSLGSLVGGYTF; CDR3nt: TGTGCCAGCAGCTTGGGATCACTCGTCGGTGGCTACACCTTC; d_gene: -; abundance: medium-sized; j_gene: TRBJ1-2; v_gene: TRBV7-2
CDR3aa: CASSFHGGEKLFF; CDR3nt: TGTGCCAGCAGCTTCCACGGGGGCGAAAAACTGTTTTTT; d_gene: -; abundance: -; j_gene: TRBJ1-4; v_gene: TRBV7-9
CDR3aa: CASSIFVDSEAFF; CDR3nt: TGTGCCAGTAGTATATTTGTGGACTCCGAAGCTTTCTTT; d_gene: -; abundance: -; j_gene: TRBJ1-1; v_gene: TRBV19
CDR3aa: CASSARDRVSGELFF; CDR3nt: TGTGCCAGCAGTGCCCGGGACAGGGTATCCGGGGAGCTGTTTTTT; d_gene: TRBD1; abundance: -; j_gene: TRBJ2-2; v_gene: TRBV6-5
CDR3aa: CASSNRDEQYF; CDR3nt: TGTGCCAGCAGCAACAGGGACGAGCAGTACTTC; d_gene: -; abundance: -; j_gene: TRBJ2-7; v_gene: TRBV5-4
CDR3aa: CASSQYRGDYGYTF; CDR3nt: TGCGCCAGCAGCCAATACAGGGGGGACTATGGCTACACCTTC; d_gene: TRBD1; abundance: -; j_gene: TRBJ1-2; v_gene: TRBV5-1